Following are 9 T cell receptor beta chains from one sample sequenced in a study of T cell repertoires in cytomegalovirus infection. TCRdb re-called the reads with MiXCR, one entry per CDR3 protein. The repertoire holds some 150,000 distinct CDR3 sequences, with about 6% as singletons. The sequenced material came from PBMCs. The receptors stem from a human donor in good health (CMV status not recorded). Some clones in this sample may be carry-over from other donors' samples.

In its sample, this clonotype was seen a few times. The J gene is TRBJ2-6, the V gene TRBV2; D is uncertain. This CDR3 spans 15 amino acids. CDR1 is SNHLY and CDR2 is FYNNEI in the germline V gene. V lost 6 bases and J lost 3, with 12 bases in between. The CDR3 coding sequence is TGTGCCAGCAGCAACCGGGCTGGTGGGGCCAACGTCCTGACTTTC. It codes for CASSNRAGGANVLTF.

Remarks on this clonotype: One base away lies a much larger clone, so this may be a sequencing read error. This rearrangement joins TRBV12-5 to TRBJ2-4, with D possibly matching TRBD2 (5 bases). Between the trimmed V and J ends, which lost 7 bases and 1 base, there was a span of 11 bases. The CDR3 totals 14 residues. CDR1 is LGHNT and CDR2 is FRNRAP in the germline V gene. CDR3 amino acids: CASASTGAKNIQYF. The CDR3 bases are TGTGCTAGTGCCTCGACGGGGGCCAAAAACATTCAGTACTTC.

This sequence joins TRBV29-1 and TRBJ2-7, with D tentatively TRBD1 (5 bases). CDR1 is SQVTM and CDR2 is ANQGSEA in the germline V gene. Trimming took off 0 bases at V and 0 bases at J, with 9 bases between the two ends. The CDR3 is 14 residues long. As DNA, the CDR3 is TGCAGCGTTGAAGAAGGGGTCGCCTCCTACGAGCAGTACTTC. Amino acid sequence: CSVEEGVASYEQYF.

This clonotype was observed many times. The chain joins TRBV7-2 to TRBJ2-1; D is possibly TRBD1 (6 bases). Trimming cost V 1 base and J 9 bases, with 16 bases left between them. Germline V CDR1 and CDR2: SGHTA, FQGNSA. This CDR3 region has 15 residues. The CDR3 DNA sequence: TGTGCCAGCAGCTTAGTAAAACAGGGTTCCGGTGAGCAGTTCTTC. Its protein product is CASSLVKQGSGEQFF. The full variable domain, with the rest looked up from reference TRBV7-2 and TRBJ2-1, is GAGVSQSPSNKVTEKGKDVELRCDPISGHTALYWYRQSLGQGLEFLIYFQGNSAPDKSGLPSDRFSAERTGGSVSTLTIQRTQQEDSAVYLCASSLVKQGSGEQFFGPGTRLTVL.

The sample holds many counts of this clonotype. The DNA of the CDR3 is TGCGCCAGCCCCCTTTCTAGCGGGGAATCCGATGAGCAGTTCTTC. This gives the protein CASPLSSGESDEQFF. The chain uses TRBV4-1 and TRBJ2-1; TRBD2 matches 9 bases. CDR1 is MGHRA, CDR2 YSYEKL, per germline. CDR3 size: 15 residues. V trimming: 8 bases; J trimming: 8 bases; junction bases outside the gene matches: 13.

In this sample, this clonotype turned up many times. This chain connects TRBV7-2 to TRBJ2-7; 9 bases agree with TRBD2. Per germline, CDR1 SGHTA and CDR2 FQGNSA. V was clipped by 5 bases and J by 4 bases; unmatched bases: 9. This CDR3 region has 15 residues. The CDR3 bases are TGTGCCAGCAGCCCAACGAGCGGGGGGAGTTACGAGCAGTACTTC. Its translation is CASSPTSGGSYEQYF.

This clonotype has a count of ten or more. J is TRBJ1-1 and V is TRBV12-3 or TRBV12-4; D might be TRBD1 (5 bases). The CDR3 has 13 residues. V lost 4 bases to trimming and J lost 4 bases, with 10 bases between them. The DNA of the CDR3 is TGTGCCAGCAGTTCCTCCAGGGCCACTGAAGCTTTCTTT. This codes for CASSSSRATEAFF.

This clonotype was detected a few times. This chain uses TRBV20-1 with TRBJ2-3, with TRBD2 matching over 12 bases. Germline loops: CDR1 DFQATT, CDR2 SNEGSKA (reference sequence). The CDR3 is 14 residues long. V shed 4 bases, J shed 5 bases, and the junction held 4 bases outside the gene matches. The CDR3 region is CSAIPGLAGDTQYF. CDR3 sequence (DNA): TGCAGTGCTATTCCGGGACTAGCGGGAGATACGCAGTATTTT.

This clonotype appeared many times. The chain combines TRBV6-5 with TRBJ1-6; D unresolved. The V and J ends lost 5 bases and 9 bases respectively, with 14 bases between them. This CDR3 is built from 14 residues. Germline V gene sequence: CDR1 MNHEY, CDR2 SVGAGI. The CDR3 DNA reads as TGTGCCAGCAGTAGGGTTCGAGACGGTTCACCCCTCCACTTT. Its translation is CASSRVRDGSPLHF.